This section outlines one TCR beta chain sequence together with its context. This clone's antigen is unknown. Base qualities are not provided; no much larger clone lies one nucleotide away. In Seattle, one collaborating source enrolled patients while the infection was active and tracked those patients longitudinally over the course of disease. Each collaborating institution followed its own protocols to collect whole blood in K2EDTA tubes. For TCRbeta analysis, collaborator samples were shipped as frozen whole blood, as isolated PBMCs, or as DNA extracted from either sample type. These data come from a study of blood T cell repertoires in COVID-19 (dated by TCRdb to 2018 to 2020). Background on the whole study: Samples from collaborators originated in the United States, Italy and Spain and spanned both the acute and convalescent phases of COVID-19. The prospective study material was composed of cDNA or gDNA derived from T cells, B-cell-depleted T cells, or PBMCs. The dataset comprised deeply sampled blood TCRbeta repertoires from subjects exposed to, actively infected with, or recovered from COVID-19. The repertoires were released in a freely available public database meant as a resource for research on the immune response to SARS-CoV-2. Samples were obtained from the ongoing ImmuneRACE study (first 160 participants) and from approximately 1,200 subjects provided by 6 global collaborators. The sample metadata nearly always contained a de-identified subject ID, COVID-19 status, age in years and sex. Where available, HLA class I and class II types were obtained from metadata supplied by the sample provider rather than from assay-based typing. Points the paper makes about the study in general: Clinical and demographic metadata were provided uncurated, with the amount varying by source and participant.

Relative to germline, V is 0 bases shorter and J is 2 bases shorter, with 13 bases between their ends. From cysteine to phenylalanine, the CDR3 is 16 amino acids long. Of the read, only the CDR3 DNA is kept; its 48 bases are in frame from base 1. CDR1 and CDR2, looked up from the germline V gene, are ENHRY and SYGVKD. The immunoSEQ Assay, a bias-controlled multiplex PCR, was used to amplify TCRbeta CDR3 regions from genomic DNA. The authors' analysis ran thus. Nucleated cell counts per sample were estimated from amplification of reference gene primers within the assay. To quantify the absolute abundance of each unique TCRbeta CDR3 rearrangement, sequence reads were collapsed and filtered. For each sample, productive Simpson clonality was calculated as the square root of Simpson's diversity index across productive rearrangements. Not all clones reach the TCRdb copy of this immuneACCESS table, which keeps in-frame sequences only. Checked studies attribute under half of the gap to unresolved V genes and leave the rest unexplained. The V and J calls and clone size come from that table; D and trimming were worked out from the DNA. Present in this sample are some 200,000 clones, around four fifths of which were seen just once. The ten largest clonotypes hold roughly 10% of the sample.

Sequencing used peripheral blood. Recombination connected TRBV10-3 to TRBJ1-1, with TRBD1 tentatively as D gene (6 bases match). The sequence came from a woman over 75 with COVID-19, enrolled during active disease. The DNA is TGTGCCATCAGTGAGTCTGGGGGCCAGGGAAACACTGAAGCTTTCTTT. This encodes CAISESGGQGNTEAFF.